This T cell receptor beta chain was sequenced during a study of blood T cell repertoires in COVID-19. Assay: immunoSEQ multiplex PCR; the TCRdb copy retains only in-frame clones and omits some. Of 150,000 to 200,000 clones listed, approximately 80% are singletons. The sample was PBMCs or T cells enriched from blood (not recorded which). The sequence was collected from a man aged 50-59 years who had recovered from COVID-19.

CDR3 DNA sequence: TGTGCCAGCAGTTCCCCCGGGACAGGGCTGACTGGGGCCAACGTCCTGACTTTC. It translates to CASSSPGTGLTGANVLTF. The V gene is TRBV27, the J gene TRBJ2-6; 9 positions match TRBD1. With V trimmed by 4 bases and J by 2 bases, 9 bases remained unmatched. Germline CDR1 MNHEY, CDR2 SMNVEV (reference sequence). The CDR3 is 18 amino acids.